This T cell receptor beta chain was recovered during a study of blood T cell repertoires in COVID-19. Germline-derived CDR1 and CDR2 are LNHNV and YYDKDF (reference sequence). The CDR3 covers 12 residues. Trimming took off 3 bases at V and 5 bases at J, with 7 bases between the two ends. This clone was counted once. Data came from immunoSEQ multiplex PCR; TCRdb stores just in-frame clones and leaves some out. This table has 150,000 to 200,000 clones, 60% to 85% appearing once. The chain employs TRBV15 and TRBJ1-1, with a possible D match to TRBD1 (5 bases). The sequence was obtained from an older man with acute or convalescent COVID-19. The source material was peripheral blood. The CDR3 loop reads CATSRGGTEAFF. CDR3 bases: TGTGCCACCAGCAGGGGGGGGACTGAAGCTTTCTTT.